This TCR beta chain is from a study of T cell repertoires in cytomegalovirus infection (dated by TCRdb to 2018 to 2020). Context from the whole study: Alongside well-studied HLA-B-restricted epitopes, the peptide stimulations were aimed at recently identified HLA-C-restricted CMV epitopes, whose presentation resists viral immunomodulation. The HLA type of each donor mattered for the analysis, because public TCR beta signatures pointed to carriage of CMV infection along with the matching HLA type.

About this clonotype itself: No antigen is known for it. No qualities accompany the bases; no much larger clone lies one base away.

The intended sense of this specimen's treatment or condition label: in vitro stimulation with specific CMV peptide epitopes to enrich CMV-specific T cells. Broader findings and caveats from the paper: The ex vivo response was dominated by HLA-C-restricted CMV-specific TCR beta clonotypes, and the single most frequent clonotype in two of eight donors was supplied by these HLA-C-restricted clonotypes. Carriers of CMV infection plus the relevant HLA type were discriminated by the cumulative frequency of public TCR beta family members in the study cohort and in an independent roughly 400-donor cohort.

The CDR3 runs 15 residues from the cysteine to the phenylalanine. Here the CDR3 DNA is all that survives: 45 bases in frame from base 1. V ends up 8 bases short and J 8 bases short, with an unmatched junction base count of 13. Via the germline V gene (reference sequence), CDR1 is MNHEY and CDR2 SMNVEV. The sample was run on an Illumina HiSeq 1500. The public reads were quality trimmed at Q25 with fastp and then assembled into clones with MiXCR by TCRdb, keeping productive beta chains. Every CDR3 protein is listed once, alongside the most common genes and DNA of its rows. This sample has approximately 910,000 distinct CDR3 sequences in its table, and under 40% of those were observed once. The biggest ten clones account for 13% of the sample.

The material was cultured CD8+ T cells from PBMCs, obtained from culture after CMV antigen stimulation. Recombination joined TRBV27 with TRBJ1-1, with 11 middle bases fitting TRBD1. The TCR was taken from a human donor in good health (CMV status not recorded). Some clones in this sample may be carry-over from other donors' samples. The CDR3 sequence is CASRFGTGGAGEAFF. The nucleotide sequence is TGTGCCAGCCGATTCGGGACAGGGGGTGCAGGAGAAGCTTTCTTT.